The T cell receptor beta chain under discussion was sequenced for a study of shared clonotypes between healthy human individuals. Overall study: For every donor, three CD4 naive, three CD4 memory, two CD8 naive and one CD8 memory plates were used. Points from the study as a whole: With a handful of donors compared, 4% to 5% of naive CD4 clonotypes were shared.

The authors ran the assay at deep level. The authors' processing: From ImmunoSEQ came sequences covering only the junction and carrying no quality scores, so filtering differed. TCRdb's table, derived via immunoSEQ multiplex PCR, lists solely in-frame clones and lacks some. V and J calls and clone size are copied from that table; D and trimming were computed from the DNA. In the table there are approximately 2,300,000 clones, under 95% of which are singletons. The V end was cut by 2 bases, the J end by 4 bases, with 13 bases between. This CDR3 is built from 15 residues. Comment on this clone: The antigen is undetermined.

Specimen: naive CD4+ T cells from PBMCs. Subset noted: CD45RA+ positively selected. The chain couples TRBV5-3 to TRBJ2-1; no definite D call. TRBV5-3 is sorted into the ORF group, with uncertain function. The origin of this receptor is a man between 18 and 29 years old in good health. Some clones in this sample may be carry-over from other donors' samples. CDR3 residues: CARSFRLDLYNEQFF. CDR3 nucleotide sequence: TGTGCCAGAAGCTTCAGACTGGATCTTTACAATGAGCAGTTCTTC.